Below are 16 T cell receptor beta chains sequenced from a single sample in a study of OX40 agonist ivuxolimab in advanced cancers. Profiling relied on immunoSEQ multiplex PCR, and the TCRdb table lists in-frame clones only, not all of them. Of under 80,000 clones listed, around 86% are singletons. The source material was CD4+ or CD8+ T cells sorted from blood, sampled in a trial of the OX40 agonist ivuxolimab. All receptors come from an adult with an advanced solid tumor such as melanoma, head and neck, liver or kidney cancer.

The CDR3 loop is CASSGTGTNTQYF. The CDR3 nucleotides are TGTGCCAGCAGCGGGACCGGGACAAATACGCAGTATTTT. J is TRBJ2-3 and V is TRBV9, with D possibly matching TRBD1 (6 bases). The V gene lost 3 bases and the J gene lost 7 bases, with 12 bases spanning the gap. The germline CDR1 and CDR2 sequences are SGDLS and YYNGEE. The CDR3 covers 13 residues.

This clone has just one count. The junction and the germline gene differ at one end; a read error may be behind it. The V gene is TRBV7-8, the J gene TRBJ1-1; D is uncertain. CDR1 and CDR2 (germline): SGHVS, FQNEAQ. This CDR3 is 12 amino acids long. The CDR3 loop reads CASSLGRAGPLF. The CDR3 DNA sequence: TGTGCCAGCAGCTTAGGGCGGGCAGGCCCCCTCTTT.

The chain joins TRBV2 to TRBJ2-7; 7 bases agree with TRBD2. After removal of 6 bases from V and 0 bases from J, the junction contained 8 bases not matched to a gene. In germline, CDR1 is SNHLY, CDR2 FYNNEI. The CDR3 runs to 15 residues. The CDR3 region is CASRVREGPSYEQYF. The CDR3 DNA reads TGTGCCAGCAGGGTCAGGGAGGGACCCTCCTACGAGCAGTACTTC.

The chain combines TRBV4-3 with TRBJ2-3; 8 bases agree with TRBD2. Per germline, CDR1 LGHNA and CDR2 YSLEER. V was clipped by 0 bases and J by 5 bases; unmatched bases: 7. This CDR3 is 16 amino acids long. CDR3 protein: CASSQDAAGDVDTQYF. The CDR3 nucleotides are TGCGCCAGCAGCCAAGATGCAGCGGGAGACGTAGATACGCAGTATTTT.

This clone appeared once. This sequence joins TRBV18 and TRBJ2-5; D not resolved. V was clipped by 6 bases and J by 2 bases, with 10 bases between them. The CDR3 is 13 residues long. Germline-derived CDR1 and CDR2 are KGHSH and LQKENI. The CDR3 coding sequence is TGTGCCAGCTCCCTAACCCAGCAAGAGACCCAGTACTTC. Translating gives CASSLTQQETQYF.

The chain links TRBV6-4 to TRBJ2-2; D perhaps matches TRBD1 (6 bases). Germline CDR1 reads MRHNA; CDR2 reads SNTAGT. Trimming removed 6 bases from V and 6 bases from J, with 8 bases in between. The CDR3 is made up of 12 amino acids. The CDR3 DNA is TGTGCCAGCAGCGACAGGCCCGGGGAGCTGTTTTTT. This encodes CASSDRPGELFF.

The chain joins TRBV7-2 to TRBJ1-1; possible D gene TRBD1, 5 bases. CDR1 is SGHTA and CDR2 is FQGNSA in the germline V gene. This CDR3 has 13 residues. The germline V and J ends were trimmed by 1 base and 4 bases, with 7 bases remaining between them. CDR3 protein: CASSLDGATEAFF. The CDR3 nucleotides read TGTGCCAGCAGCTTAGATGGGGCCACTGAAGCTTTCTTT.

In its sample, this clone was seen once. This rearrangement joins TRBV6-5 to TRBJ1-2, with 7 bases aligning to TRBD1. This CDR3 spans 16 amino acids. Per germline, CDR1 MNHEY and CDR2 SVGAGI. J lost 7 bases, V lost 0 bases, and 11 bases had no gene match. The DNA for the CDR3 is TGTGCCAGCAGTTACTCGGCAAACAGGGGCCCGGGTGGCTACACCTTC. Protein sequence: CASSYSANRGPGGYTF.

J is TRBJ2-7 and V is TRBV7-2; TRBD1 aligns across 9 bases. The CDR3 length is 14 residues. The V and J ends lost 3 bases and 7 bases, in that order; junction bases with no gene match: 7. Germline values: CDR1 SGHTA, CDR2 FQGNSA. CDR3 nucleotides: TGTGCCAGCAGCTTGTTACAGGGGGCAGGGGAGCAGTACTTC. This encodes CASSLLQGAGEQYF.

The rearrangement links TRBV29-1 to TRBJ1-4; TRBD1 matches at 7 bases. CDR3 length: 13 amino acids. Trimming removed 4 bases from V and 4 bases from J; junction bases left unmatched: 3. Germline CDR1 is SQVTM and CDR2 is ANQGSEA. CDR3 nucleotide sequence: TGCAGCGTTGGTCGACAGGGTAATGAAAAACTGTTTTTT. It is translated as CSVGRQGNEKLFF.

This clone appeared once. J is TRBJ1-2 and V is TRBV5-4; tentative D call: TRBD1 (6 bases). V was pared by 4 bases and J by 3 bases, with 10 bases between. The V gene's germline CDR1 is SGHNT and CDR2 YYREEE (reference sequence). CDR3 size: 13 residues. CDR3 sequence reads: CASSRQVDYGYTF. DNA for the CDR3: TGTGCCAGCAGCAGACAGGTCGACTATGGCTACACCTTC.

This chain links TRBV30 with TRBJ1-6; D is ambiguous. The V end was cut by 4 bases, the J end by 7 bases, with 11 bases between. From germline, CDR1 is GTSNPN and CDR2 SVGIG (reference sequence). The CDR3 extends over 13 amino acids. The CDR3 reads CAWTRAENSPLHF. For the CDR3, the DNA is TGTGCCTGGACCCGGGCGGAGAATTCACCCCTCCACTTT.

Written as DNA, the CDR3 is TGTGCCAGTAGTATGCCCCCGGGACAGGGGTACGAGCAGTACTTC. It codes for CASSMPPGQGYEQYF. V is TRBV19 and J is TRBJ2-7; 10 bases match TRBD1. CDR1 is LNHDA and CDR2 is SQIVND in the germline V gene (reference sequence). The CDR3 has 15 amino acids. J was trimmed by 4 bases and V by 3 bases; bases with no gene match: 6.

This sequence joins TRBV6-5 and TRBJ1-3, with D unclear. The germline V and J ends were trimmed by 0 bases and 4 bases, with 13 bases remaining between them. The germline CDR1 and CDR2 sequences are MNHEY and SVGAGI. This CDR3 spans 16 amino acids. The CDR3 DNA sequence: TGTGCCAGCAGTTACTCATCGGACCAGTTCGGAAACACCATATATTTT. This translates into CASSYSSDQFGNTIYF.

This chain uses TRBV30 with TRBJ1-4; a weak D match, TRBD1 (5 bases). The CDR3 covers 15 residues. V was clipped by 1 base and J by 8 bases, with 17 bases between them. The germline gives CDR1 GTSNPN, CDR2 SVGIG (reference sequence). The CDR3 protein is CAWSAPGGVREKLFF. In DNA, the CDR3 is TGTGCCTGGAGTGCGCCTGGGGGGGTTCGGGAAAAACTGTTTTTT.

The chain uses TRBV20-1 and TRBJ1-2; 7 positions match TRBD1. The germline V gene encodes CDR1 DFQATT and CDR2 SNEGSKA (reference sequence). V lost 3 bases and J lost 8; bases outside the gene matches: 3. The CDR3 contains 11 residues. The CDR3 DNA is TGCAGTGCTAGGACAGGGCAAGGCTACACCTTC. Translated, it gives CSARTGQGYTF.